The TCR beta chain under discussion was sequenced for a study of blood T cell repertoires in COVID-19. Looking at the study overall: COVID-19 samples from acute and convalescent phases originated in the United States, Italy and Spain.

Trimming removed 5 bases from V and 6 bases from J; junction bases left unmatched: 13. The CDR3 is made up of 15 amino acids. The V gene's germline CDR1 is SGHTA and CDR2 FQGNSA. Source study methods: Amplified reference gene primers provided the basis for estimating nucleated cell counts. Profiled with immunoSEQ multiplex PCR; TCRdb holds only in-frame clones, not every one. The DNA was the basis for D and trimming; V, J and clone size are from that table. In the table there are over 150,000 clones, roughly 80% of which are singletons. Cohorts were assigned according to the clinical history that participants reported.

The sequenced sample was PBMCs or T cells enriched from blood (not recorded which). This TCR derives from a man aged 50 to 59 who had recovered from COVID-19. The chain uses TRBV7-2 and TRBJ2-7, with TRBD1 matching 7 bases. In nucleotides, the CDR3 is TGTGCCAGCAGCCCCCGGACAGGCGCGTCACTCGAGCAGTACTTC. Amino acids: CASSPRTGASLEQYF.